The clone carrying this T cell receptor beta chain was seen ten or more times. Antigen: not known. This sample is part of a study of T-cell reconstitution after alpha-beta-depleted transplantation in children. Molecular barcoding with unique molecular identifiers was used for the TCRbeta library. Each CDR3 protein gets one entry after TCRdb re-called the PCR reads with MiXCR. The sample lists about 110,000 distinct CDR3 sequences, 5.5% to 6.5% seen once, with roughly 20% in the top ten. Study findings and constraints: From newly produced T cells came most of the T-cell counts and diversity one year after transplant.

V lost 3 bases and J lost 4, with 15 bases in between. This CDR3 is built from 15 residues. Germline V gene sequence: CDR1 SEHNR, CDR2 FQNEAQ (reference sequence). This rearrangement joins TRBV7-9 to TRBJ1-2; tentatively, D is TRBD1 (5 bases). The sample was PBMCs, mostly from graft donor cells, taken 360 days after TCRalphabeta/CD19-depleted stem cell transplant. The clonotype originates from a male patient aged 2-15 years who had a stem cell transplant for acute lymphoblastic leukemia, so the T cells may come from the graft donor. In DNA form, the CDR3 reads TGTGCCAGCAGCTTTCCTTTGATGGGGGGCTATGGCTACACCTTC. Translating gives CASSFPLMGGYGYTF.